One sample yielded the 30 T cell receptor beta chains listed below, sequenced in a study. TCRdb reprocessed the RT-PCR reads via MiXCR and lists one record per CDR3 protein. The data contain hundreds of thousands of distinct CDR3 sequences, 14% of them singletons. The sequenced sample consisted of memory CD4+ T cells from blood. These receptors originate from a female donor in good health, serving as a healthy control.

CDR3 DNA: TGTGCCAGCATGACGACTAGCGGGCGATACAATGAGCAGTTCTTC. Amino acids: CASMTTSGRYNEQFF. This chain links TRBV7-2 with TRBJ2-1, with 10 bases that match TRBD2. The ends lost 7 bases at V and 4 bases at J; junction bases unmatched: 7. This CDR3 spans 15 amino acids. The V gene's germline CDR1 is SGHTA and CDR2 FQGNSA.

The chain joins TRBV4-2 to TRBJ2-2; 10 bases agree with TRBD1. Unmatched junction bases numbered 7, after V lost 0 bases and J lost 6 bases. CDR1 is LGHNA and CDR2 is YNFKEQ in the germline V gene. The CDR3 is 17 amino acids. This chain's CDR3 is CASSQDVTGGKAGELFF. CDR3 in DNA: TGTGCCAGCAGCCAAGACGTGACAGGGGGCAAAGCCGGGGAGCTGTTTTTT.

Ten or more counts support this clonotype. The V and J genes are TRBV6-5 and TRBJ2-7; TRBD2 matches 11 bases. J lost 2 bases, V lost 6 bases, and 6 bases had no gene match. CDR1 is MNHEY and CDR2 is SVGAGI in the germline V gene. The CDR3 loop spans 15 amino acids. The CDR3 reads CASSMGLAAAYEQYF. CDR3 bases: TGTGCCAGCAGCATGGGACTAGCGGCAGCCTACGAGCAGTACTTC.

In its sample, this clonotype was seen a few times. In DNA, the CDR3 is TGTGCCAGCAGCGGGACCTGGACAGGTCGGAGCAATCAGCCCCAGCATTTT. Translation gives CASSGTWTGRSNQPQHF. This chain connects TRBV21-1 to TRBJ1-5; TRBD1, the table's D call, lacks a check against the DNA. TRBV21-1 is recorded as a pseudogene. CDR3 length: 17 amino acids.

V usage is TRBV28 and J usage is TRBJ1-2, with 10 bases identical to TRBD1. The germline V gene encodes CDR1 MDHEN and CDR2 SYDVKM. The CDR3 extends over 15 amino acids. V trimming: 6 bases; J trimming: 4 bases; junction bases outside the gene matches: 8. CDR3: CASSPPGQGSYGYTF. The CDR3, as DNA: TGTGCCAGCAGCCCTCCGGGACAGGGGAGCTATGGCTACACCTTC.

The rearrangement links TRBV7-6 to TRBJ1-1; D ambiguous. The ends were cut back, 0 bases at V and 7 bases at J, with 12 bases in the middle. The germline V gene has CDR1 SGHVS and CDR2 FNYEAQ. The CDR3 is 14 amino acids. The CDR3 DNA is TGTGCCAGCAGCTTAGCGGCGGGGTCAGGTGAAGCTTTCTTT. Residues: CASSLAAGSGEAFF. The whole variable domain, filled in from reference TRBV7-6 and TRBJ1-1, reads GAGVSQSPRYKVTKRGQDVALRCDPISGHVSLYWYRQALGQGPEFLTYFNYEAQQDKSGLPNDRFSAERPEGSISTLTIQRTEQRDSAMYRCASSLAAGSGEAFFGQGTRLTVV.

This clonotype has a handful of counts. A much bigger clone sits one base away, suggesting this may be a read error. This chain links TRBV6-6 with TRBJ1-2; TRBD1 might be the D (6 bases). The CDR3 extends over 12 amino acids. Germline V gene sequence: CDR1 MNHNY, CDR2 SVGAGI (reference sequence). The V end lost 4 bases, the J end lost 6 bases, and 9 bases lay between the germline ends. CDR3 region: CASSSSGDGYTF. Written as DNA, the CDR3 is TGTGCCAGCAGTTCCTCAGGGGATGGCTACACCTTC.

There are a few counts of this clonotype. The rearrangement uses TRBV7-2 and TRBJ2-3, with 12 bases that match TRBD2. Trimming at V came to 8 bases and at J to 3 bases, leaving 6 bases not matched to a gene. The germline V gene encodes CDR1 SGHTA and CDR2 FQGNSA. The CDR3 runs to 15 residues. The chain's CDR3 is CASAKTSGRTDTQYF. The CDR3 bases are TGTGCCAGCGCCAAGACTAGCGGGAGAACAGATACGCAGTATTTT. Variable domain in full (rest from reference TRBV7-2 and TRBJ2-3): GAGVSQSPSNKVTEKGKDVELRCDPISGHTALYWYRQSLGQGLEFLIYFQGNSAPDKSGLPSDRFSAERTGGSVSTLTIQRTQQEDSAVYLCASAKTSGRTDTQYFGPGTRLTVL.

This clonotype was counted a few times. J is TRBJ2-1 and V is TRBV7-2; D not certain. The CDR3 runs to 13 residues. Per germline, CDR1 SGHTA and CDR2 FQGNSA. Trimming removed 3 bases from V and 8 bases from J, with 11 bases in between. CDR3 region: CASSLGPKDEQFF. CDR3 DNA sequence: TGTGCCAGCAGCTTGGGTCCCAAGGATGAGCAGTTCTTC. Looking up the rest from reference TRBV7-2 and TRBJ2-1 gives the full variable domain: GAGVSQSPSNKVTEKGKDVELRCDPISGHTALYWYRQSLGQGLEFLIYFQGNSAPDKSGLPSDRFSAERTGGSVSTLTIQRTQQEDSAVYLCASSLGPKDEQFFGPGTRLTVL.

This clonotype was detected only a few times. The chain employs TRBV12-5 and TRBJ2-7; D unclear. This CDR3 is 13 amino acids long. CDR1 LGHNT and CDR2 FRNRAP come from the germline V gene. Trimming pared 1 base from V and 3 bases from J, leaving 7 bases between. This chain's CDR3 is CASGLEHSYEQYF. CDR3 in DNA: TGTGCTAGTGGTTTGGAGCACAGCTACGAGCAGTACTTC. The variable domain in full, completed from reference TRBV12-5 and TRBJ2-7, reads DARVTQTPRHKVTEMGQEVTMRCQPILGHNTVFWYRQTMMQGLELLAYFRNRAPLDDSGMPKDRFSAEMPDATLATLKIQPSEPRDSAVYFCASGLEHSYEQYFGPGTRLTVT.

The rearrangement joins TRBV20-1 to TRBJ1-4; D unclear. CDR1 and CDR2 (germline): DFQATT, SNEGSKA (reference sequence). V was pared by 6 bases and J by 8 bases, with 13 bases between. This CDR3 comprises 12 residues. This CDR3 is CSAEGLDEKLFF. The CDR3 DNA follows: TGCAGTGCCGAAGGTCTGGACGAAAAACTGTTTTTT.

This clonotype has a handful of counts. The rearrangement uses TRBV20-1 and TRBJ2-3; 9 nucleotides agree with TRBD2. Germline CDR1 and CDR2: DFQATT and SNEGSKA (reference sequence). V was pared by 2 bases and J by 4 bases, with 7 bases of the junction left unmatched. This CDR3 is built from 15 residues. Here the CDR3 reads CSARKLAGDPDTQYF. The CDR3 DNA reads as TGCAGTGCTAGAAAGTTAGCGGGAGACCCAGATACGCAGTATTTT.

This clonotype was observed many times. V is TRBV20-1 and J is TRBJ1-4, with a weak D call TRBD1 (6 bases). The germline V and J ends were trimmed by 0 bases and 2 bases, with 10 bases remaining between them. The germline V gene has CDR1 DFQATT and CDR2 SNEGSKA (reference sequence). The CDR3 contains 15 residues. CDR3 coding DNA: TGCAGTGCTAGAGATCGTAGGGGGACTAATGAAAAACTGTTTTTT. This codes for CSARDRRGTNEKLFF.

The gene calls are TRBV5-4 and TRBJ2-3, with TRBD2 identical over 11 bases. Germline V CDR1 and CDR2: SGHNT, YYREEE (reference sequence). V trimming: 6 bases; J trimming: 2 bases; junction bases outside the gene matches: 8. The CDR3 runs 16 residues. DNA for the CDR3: TGTGCCAGCACCTTAGGGACTAGCGGCTCCACAGATACGCAGTATTTT. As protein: CASTLGTSGSTDTQYF.

In DNA form, the CDR3 reads TGTGCCAGCAGTGAGGGGGGCCAGCCCAAGCTCGAGTTACCCCTCCACTTT. Translation gives CASSEGGQPKLELPLHF. This chain joins TRBV28 and TRBJ1-6, with D maybe TRBD1 (6 bases). Trimming left V 5 bases short and J 12 bases short, with 26 bases between. Germline V gene data show CDR1 as MDHEN and CDR2 as SYDVKM. CDR3 size: 17 residues.

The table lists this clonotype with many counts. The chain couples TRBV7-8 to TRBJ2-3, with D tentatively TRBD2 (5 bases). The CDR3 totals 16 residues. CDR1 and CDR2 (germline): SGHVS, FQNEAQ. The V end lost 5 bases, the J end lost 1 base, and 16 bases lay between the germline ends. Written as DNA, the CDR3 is TGTGCCAGCAGCCTAAGGAGGATGAGCGGCACAGATACGCAGTATTTT. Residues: CASSLRRMSGTDTQYF.

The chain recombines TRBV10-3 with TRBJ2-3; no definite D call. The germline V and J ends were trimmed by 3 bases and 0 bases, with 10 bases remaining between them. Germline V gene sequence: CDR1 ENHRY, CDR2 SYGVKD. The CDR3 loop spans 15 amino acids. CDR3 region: CAISEIKQSTDTQYF. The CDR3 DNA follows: TGTGCCATCAGTGAAATAAAGCAAAGCACAGATACGCAGTATTTT.

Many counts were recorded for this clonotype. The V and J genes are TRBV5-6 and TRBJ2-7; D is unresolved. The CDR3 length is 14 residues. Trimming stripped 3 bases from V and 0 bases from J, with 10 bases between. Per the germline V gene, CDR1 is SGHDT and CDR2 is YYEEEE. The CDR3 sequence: CASSSGPNSYEQYF. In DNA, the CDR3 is TGTGCCAGCAGCTCCGGTCCAAACTCCTACGAGCAGTACTTC.

CDR3 region: CASSLQGRTGNSPLHF. The CDR3 DNA is TGTGCCAGCAGCTTGCAAGGGCGGACAGGGAATTCACCCCTCCACTTT. The chain uses TRBV5-6 and TRBJ1-6; TRBD1 aligns across 8 bases. V trimming: 1 base; J trimming: 7 bases; junction bases outside the gene matches: 7. Germline V gene sequence: CDR1 SGHDT, CDR2 YYEEEE. This CDR3 is 16 amino acids long.

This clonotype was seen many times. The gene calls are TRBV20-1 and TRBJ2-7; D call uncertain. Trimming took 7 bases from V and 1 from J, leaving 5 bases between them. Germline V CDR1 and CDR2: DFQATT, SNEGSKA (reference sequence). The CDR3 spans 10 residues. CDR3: CSVLSYEQYF. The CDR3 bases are TGCAGTGTCCTTTCCTACGAGCAGTACTTC.

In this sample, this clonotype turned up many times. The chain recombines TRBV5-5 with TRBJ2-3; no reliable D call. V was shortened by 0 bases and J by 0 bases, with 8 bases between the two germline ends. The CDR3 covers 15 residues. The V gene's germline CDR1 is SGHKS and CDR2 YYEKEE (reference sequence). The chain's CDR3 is CASSLEADSTDTQYF. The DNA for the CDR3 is TGTGCCAGCAGCTTGGAGGCAGATAGCACAGATACGCAGTATTTT.

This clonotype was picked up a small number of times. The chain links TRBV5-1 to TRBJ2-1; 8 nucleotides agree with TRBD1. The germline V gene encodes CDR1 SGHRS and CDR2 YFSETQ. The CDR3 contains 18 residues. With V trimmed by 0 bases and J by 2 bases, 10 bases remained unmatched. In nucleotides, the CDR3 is TGCGCCAGCAGCTTGGGGCTCCGGGACAGGTGGCCCTACAATGAGCAGTTCTTC. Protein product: CASSLGLRDRWPYNEQFF.

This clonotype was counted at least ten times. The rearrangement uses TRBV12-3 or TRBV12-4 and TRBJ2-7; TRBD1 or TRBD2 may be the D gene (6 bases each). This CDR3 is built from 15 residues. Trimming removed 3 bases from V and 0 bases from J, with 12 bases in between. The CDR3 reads CASSFQGTPSYEQYF. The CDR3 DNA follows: TGTGCCAGCAGTTTTCAGGGGACTCCCTCCTACGAGCAGTACTTC.

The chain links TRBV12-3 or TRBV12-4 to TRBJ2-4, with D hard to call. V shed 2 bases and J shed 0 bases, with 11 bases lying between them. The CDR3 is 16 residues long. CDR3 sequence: CASSLYSLLAKNIQYF. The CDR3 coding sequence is TGTGCCAGCAGTTTATACAGCCTTTTAGCCAAAAACATTCAGTACTTC.

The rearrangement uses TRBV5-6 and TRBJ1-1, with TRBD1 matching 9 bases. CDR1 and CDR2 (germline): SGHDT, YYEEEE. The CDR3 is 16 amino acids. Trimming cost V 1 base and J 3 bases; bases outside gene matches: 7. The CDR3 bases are TGTGCCAGCAGCTTGCCCGGGACAGGGCACGACACTGAAGCTTTCTTT. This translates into CASSLPGTGHDTEAFF.

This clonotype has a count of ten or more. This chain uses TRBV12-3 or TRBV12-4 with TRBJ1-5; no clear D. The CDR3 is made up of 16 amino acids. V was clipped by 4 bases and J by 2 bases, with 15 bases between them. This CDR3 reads CASSSAVPRGNQPQHF. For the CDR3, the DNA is TGTGCCAGCAGTTCCGCGGTCCCTCGGGGCAATCAGCCCCAGCATTTT.

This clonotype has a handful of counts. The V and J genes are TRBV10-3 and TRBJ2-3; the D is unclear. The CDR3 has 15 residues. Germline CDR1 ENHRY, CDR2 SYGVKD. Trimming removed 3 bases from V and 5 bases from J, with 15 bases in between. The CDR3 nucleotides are TGTGCCATCAGTGAAACGACGCTCGTGAAAGATACGCAGTATTTT. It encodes CAISETTLVKDTQYF.

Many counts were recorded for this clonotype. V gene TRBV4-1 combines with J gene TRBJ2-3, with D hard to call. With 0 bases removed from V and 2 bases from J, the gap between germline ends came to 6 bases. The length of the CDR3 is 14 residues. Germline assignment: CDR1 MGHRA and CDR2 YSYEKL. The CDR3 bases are TGCGCCAGCAGCCAAGATCGGACCACAGATACGCAGTATTTT. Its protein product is CASSQDRTTDTQYF.

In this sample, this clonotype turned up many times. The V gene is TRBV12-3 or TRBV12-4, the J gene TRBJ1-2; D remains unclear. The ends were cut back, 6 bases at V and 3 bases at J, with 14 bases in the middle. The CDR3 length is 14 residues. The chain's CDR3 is CASSPQAGHYGYTF. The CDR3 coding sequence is TGTGCCAGCAGCCCTCAGGCAGGACACTATGGCTACACCTTC.

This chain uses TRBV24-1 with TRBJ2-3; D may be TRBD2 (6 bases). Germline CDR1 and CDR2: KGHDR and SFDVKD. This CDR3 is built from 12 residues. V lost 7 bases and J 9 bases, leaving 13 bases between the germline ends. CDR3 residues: CATSAPGGTQYF. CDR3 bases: TGTGCCACCAGCGCCCCCGGAGGGACGCAGTATTTT.